A single sample is the source of the 4 T cell receptor beta chains below, sequenced in a study of post-analysis software for immune sequencing data. These TCRs' antigens remain unknown. Study-level results: Controls had lower frequencies than patients of five or six TRBV segments, which included TRBV5-6, TRBV5-1 and TRBV20-1.

TCR beta cDNA libraries had unique molecular identifiers. Each CDR3 protein is one row after TCRdb ran MiXCR on the PCR reads. The table records about 770,000 distinct CDR3 sequences, about half of them present only once. Sequencing input: blood. All receptors come from a girl aged 10 to 17 with multiple sclerosis.

This clonotype was seen at least ten times. The J gene is TRBJ2-5, the V gene TRBV5-1; TRBD2 matches at 8 bases. This CDR3 has 17 amino acids. Per the germline V gene, CDR1 is SGHRS and CDR2 is YFSETQ. Trimming took 0 bases from V and 3 from J; bases not matched to a gene: 10. CDR3 region: CASSLEPGSGIEETQYF. For the CDR3, the DNA is TGCGCCAGCAGCTTGGAACCGGGTAGCGGGATCGAAGAGACCCAGTACTTC. Using reference TRBV5-1 and TRBJ2-5 for the parts outside the CDR3, the full variable domain is KAGVTQTPRYLIKTRGQQVTLSCSPISGHRSVSWYQQTPGQGLQFLFEYFSETQRNKGNFPGRFSGRQFSNSRSEMNVSTLELGDSALYLCASSLEPGSGIEETQYFGPGTRLLVL.

This chain connects TRBV9 to TRBJ2-1, with 7 bases aligning to TRBD2. The length of the CDR3 is 15 residues. Trimming cost V 0 bases and J 7 bases; bases outside gene matches: 7. Germline V gene sequence: CDR1 SGDLS, CDR2 YYNGEE. The CDR3 nucleotides read TGTGCCAGCAGCGTAGGAGGCGGGAGAACAAATGAGCAGTTCTTC. Amino acid sequence: CASSVGGGRTNEQFF.

This chain links TRBV20-1 with TRBJ2-7; D not certain. Germline CDR1 DFQATT, CDR2 SNEGSKA (reference sequence). Trimming cost V 3 bases and J 6 bases, with 21 bases left between them. This CDR3 contains 15 residues. CDR3 region: CSASSGTTLGLEQYF. The CDR3 nucleotides are TGCAGTGCTAGTTCCGGCACAACCCTAGGCCTCGAGCAGTACTTC.

This clonotype was seen more than once but under ten times. V gene TRBV6-2 or TRBV6-3 combines with J gene TRBJ2-1; D perhaps matches TRBD2 (6 bases). V lost 8 bases, J lost 8 bases, and 13 bases lay in between. The CDR3 contains 12 residues. Germline assignment: CDR1 MNHEY and CDR2 SVGEGT. The CDR3 reads CASRRARDEQFF. The DNA for the CDR3 is TGTGCCAGCCGGAGGGCCCGGGATGAGCAGTTCTTC.